This T cell receptor beta chain was profiled in a study of Ad26.COV2.S vaccination and SARS-CoV-2 variants. The treatment denotes: some 19 received Ad26.COV2.S at low or high dose, single or two shots; several received placebo; per-sample allocation not given. On day 63 after the first injection, vaccine and placebo recipients gave samples. Per germline, CDR1 SGHAT and CDR2 FQNNGV. V dropped 5 bases and J dropped 6; count of bases not matched to a gene: 16. The CDR3 runs 17 residues. The protocol was immunoSEQ multiplex PCR, while the TCRdb copy is restricted to in-frame clones and leaves out a portion. The sample yields around 500,000 clones, 80% to 90% seen once.

The chain combines TRBV11-2 with TRBJ1-1; 9 nucleotides align to TRBD1. The sequence was obtained from a person between 18 and 65 years old who received the Ad26.COV2.S COVID-19 vaccine or a placebo. The sequencing here drew on peripheral blood, taken in a trial of Ad26.COV2.S vaccine versus placebo. CDR3 sequence: CASSPFDRGSLRAEAFF. The CDR3 DNA reads TGTGCCAGCAGCCCCTTTGACAGGGGGTCATTAAGGGCTGAAGCTTTCTTT.